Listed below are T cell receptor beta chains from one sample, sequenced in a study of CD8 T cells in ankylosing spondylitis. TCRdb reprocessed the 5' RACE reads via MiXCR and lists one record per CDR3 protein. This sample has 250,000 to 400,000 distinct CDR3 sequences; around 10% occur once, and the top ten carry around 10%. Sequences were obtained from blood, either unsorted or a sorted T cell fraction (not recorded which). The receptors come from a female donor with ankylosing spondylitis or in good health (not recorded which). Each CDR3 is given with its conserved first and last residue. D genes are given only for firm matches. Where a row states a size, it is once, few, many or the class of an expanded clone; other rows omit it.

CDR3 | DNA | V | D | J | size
CASSSQVSGGTDTQYF | TGCGCCAGCAGCTCTCAGGTTTCTGGTGGCACAGATACGCAGTATTTT | TRBV5-1 | NA | TRBJ2-3 | NA
CASSTQTGGYEQYF | TGTGCCAGCAGCACCCAGACAGGGGGGTACGAGCAGTACTTC | TRBV7-9 | TRBD1 | TRBJ2-7 | few
CASSPWTGVQETQYF | TGCGCCAGCAGCCCCTGGACAGGAGTCCAAGAGACCCAGTACTTC | TRBV5-1 | TRBD1 | TRBJ2-5 | many
CATSKDRTMNTEAFF | TGTGCCACCAGCAAGGACAGGACCATGAACACTGAAGCTTTCTTT | TRBV15 | TRBD1 | TRBJ1-1 | once
CASSLDRGPYGYTF | TGTGCCAGCAGCTTAGACAGGGGGCCCTATGGCTACACCTTC | TRBV7-2 | TRBD1 | TRBJ1-2 | many
CASRSPGQGSGELFF | TGCGCCAGCAGATCACCGGGACAGGGGTCCGGGGAGCTGTTTTTT | TRBV5-1 | TRBD1 | TRBJ2-2 | many
CAIRTGTSVSYEQYF | TGTGCCATCAGGACCGGGACTAGCGTTTCCTACGAGCAGTACTTC | TRBV10-3 | TRBD2 | TRBJ2-7 | many
CASSSLTVTDTQYF | TGCGCCAGCAGCTCTCTGACCGTCACAGATACGCAGTATTTT | TRBV5-1 | NA | TRBJ2-3 | few
CASSEQQANTGELFF | TGTGCCAGCAGTGAGCAACAGGCGAACACCGGGGAGCTGTTTTTT | TRBV2 | NA | TRBJ2-2 | NA
CASSVVAASTDTQYF | TGTGCCAGCAGCGTAGTCGCAGCCAGCACAGATACGCAGTATTTT | TRBV9 | NA | TRBJ2-3 | many
CASSLGYSGTEAFF | TGTGCCAGCAGCTTAGGTTATTCGGGGACTGAAGCTTTCTTT | TRBV11-2 | NA | TRBJ1-1 | many
CTGTGSTGELFF | TGCACCGGGACAGGATCCACCGGGGAGCTGTTTTTT | TRBV20-1 | TRBD1 | TRBJ2-2 | many
CASSSSGGTSTDTQYF | TGTGCCAGCAGCTCCTCTGGGGGTACTAGCACAGATACGCAGTATTTT | TRBV5-6 | NA | TRBJ2-3 | NA
CASSPTGPYEQYF | TGTGCCAGCAGCCCTACGGGACCCTACGAGCAGTACTTC | TRBV27 | NA | TRBJ2-7 | many
CASSSTGVNTEAFF | TGCGCCAGCAGTTCAACAGGGGTAAACACTGAAGCTTTCTTT | TRBV5-1 | TRBD1 | TRBJ1-1 | many
CASSLDRGLEFF | TGTGCCAGCAGCTTAGACAGGGGGCTGGAGTTCTTC | TRBV7-2 | TRBD1 | TRBJ2-1 | NA
CASTEDGRTAKNIQYF | TGTGCCAGCACCGAGGACGGCCGTACGGCCAAAAACATTCAGTACTTC | TRBV5-5 | NA | TRBJ2-4 | NA
CATQVENTGELFF | TGCGCCACCCAGGTAGAGAACACCGGGGAGCTGTTTTTT | TRBV5-1 | NA | TRBJ2-2 | many
CSVRDRGMYNEQFF | TGCAGCGTGAGGGATCGCGGGATGTACAATGAGCAGTTCTTC | TRBV29-1 | NA | TRBJ2-1 | many
CASIASGPGTQYF | TGTGCCAGCATCGCGTCTGGACCGGGAACCCAGTACTTC | TRBV28 | NA | TRBJ2-5 | NA
CSARLKREPYNEQFF | TGCAGTGCTAGACTGAAGCGGGAGCCTTACAATGAGCAGTTCTTC | TRBV20-1 | TRBD2 | TRBJ2-1 | many
CASSPNEAAYEQYF | TGTGCCAGCAGCCCAAACGAGGCAGCCTACGAGCAGTACTTC | TRBV4-2 | NA | TRBJ2-7 | NA